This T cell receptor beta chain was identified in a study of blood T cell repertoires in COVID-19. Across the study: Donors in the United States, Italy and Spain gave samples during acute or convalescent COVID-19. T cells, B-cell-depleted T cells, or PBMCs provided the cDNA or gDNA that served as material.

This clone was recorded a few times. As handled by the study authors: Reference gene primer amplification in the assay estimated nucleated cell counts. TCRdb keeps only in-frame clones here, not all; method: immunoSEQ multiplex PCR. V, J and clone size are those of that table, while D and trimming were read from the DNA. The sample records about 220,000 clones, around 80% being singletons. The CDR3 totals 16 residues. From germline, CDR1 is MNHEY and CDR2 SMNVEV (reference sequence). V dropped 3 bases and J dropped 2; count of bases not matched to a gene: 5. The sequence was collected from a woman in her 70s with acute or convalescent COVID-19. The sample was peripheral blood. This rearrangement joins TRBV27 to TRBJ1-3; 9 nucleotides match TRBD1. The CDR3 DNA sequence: TGTGCCAGCAGTTTGGGGGGGACAGGGACTGGAAACACCATATATTTT. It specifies CASSLGGTGTGNTIYF.